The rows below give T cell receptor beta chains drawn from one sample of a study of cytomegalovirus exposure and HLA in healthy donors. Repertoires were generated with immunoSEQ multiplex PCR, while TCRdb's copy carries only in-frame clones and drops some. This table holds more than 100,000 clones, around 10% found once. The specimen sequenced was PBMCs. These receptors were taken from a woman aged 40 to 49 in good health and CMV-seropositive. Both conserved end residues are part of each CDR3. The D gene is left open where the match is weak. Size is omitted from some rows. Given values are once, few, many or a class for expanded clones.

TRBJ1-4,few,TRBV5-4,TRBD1,CASSRDSTTNEKLFF,TGTGCCAGCAGCCGGGACAGCACAACTAATGAAAAACTGTTTTTT
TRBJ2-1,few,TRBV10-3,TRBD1,CAISGTGGNSEQFF,TGTGCCATCAGTGGGACAGGGGGAAATTCTGAGCAGTTCTTC
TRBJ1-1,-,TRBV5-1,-,CASSLEAAGYTEAFF,TGCGCCAGCAGCTTGGAAGCCGCGGGTTACACTGAAGCTTTCTTT
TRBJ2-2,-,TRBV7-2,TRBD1,CASSSGQGPNTGELFF,TGTGCCAGCAGCTCCGGACAGGGCCCGAACACCGGGGAGCTGTTTTTT
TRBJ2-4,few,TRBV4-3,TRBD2,CASSLGLAINIQYF,TGCGCCAGCAGCCTCGGACTAGCCATCAACATTCAGTACTTC
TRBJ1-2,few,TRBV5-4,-,CASSLTDYYGYTF,TGTGCCAGCAGCTTGACGGACTACTATGGCTACACCTTC
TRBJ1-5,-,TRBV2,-,CASSPGTPIGNQPQHF,TGTGCCAGCAGTCCTGGGACTCCCATTGGGAATCAGCCCCAGCATTTT
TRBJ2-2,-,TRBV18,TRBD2,CASSQGPSGGTGELFF,TGTGCCAGCTCACAGGGACCAAGCGGGGGAACCGGGGAGCTGTTTTTT
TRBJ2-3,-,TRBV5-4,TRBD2,CASSLSSGGTDTQYF,TGTGCCAGCAGCTTATCTAGCGGGGGCACAGATACGCAGTATTTT
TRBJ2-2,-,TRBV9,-,CASEGAGGTGELFF,TGTGCCAGCGAGGGTGCAGGCGGCACCGGGGAGCTGTTTTTT
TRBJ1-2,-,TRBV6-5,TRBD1,CASSYPGQAGGYTF,TGTGCCAGCAGTTACCCGGGACAGGCAGGAGGCTACACCTTC
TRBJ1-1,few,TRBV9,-,CASSVGSSLGGTEAFF,TGTGCCAGCAGCGTAGGTTCGTCCCTAGGTGGGACTGAAGCTTTCTTT
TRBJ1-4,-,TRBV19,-,CASSTGLPNEKLFF,TGTGCCAGTTCGACGGGACTCCCCAATGAAAAACTGTTTTTT
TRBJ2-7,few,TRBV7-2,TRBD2,CASSLQRGGSYEQYF,TGTGCCAGCAGCTTACAGCGGGGGGGGTCCTACGAGCAGTACTTC
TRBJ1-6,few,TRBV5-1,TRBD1,CASSLVRTGFGSPLHF,TGCGCCAGCAGCTTGGTGCGGACAGGATTTGGTTCACCCCTCCACTTT
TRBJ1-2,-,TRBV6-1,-,CASLPVGVGGYTF,TGTGCCAGCCTACCGGTGGGAGTAGGCGGCTACACCTTC
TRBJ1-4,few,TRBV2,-,CASQEGRWNEKLFF,TGTGCCAGCCAGGAGGGGAGATGGAATGAAAAACTGTTTTTT
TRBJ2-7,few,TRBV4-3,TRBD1,CASSQVKDRPYEQYF,TGCGCCAGCAGCCAAGTTAAGGACAGGCCGTACGAGCAGTACTTC
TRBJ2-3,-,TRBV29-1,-,CSVEVGPSPNDLTQYF,TGCAGCGTTGAAGTAGGGCCTAGCCCTAACGACCTTACGCAGTATTTT